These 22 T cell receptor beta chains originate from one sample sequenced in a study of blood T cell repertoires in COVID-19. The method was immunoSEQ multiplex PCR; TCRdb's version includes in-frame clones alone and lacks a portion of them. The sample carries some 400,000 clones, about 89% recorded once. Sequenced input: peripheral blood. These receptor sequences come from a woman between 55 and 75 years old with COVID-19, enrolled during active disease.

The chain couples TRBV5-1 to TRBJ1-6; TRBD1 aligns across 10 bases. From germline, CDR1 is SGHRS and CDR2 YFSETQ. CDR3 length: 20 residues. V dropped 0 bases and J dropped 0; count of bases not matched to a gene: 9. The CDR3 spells CASSLAGTGEGSSYNSPLHF. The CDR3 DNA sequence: TGCGCCAGCAGCTTGGCCGGGACAGGGGAAGGAAGCTCCTATAATTCACCCCTCCACTTT.

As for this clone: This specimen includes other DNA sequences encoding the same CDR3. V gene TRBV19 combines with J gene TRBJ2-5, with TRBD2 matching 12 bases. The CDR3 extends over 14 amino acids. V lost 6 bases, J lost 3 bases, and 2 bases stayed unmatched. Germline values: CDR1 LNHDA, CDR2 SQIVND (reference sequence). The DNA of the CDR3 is TGTGCCAGTAGGCGGACTAGCGGGGAAGAGACCCAGTACTTC. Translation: CASRRTSGEETQYF.

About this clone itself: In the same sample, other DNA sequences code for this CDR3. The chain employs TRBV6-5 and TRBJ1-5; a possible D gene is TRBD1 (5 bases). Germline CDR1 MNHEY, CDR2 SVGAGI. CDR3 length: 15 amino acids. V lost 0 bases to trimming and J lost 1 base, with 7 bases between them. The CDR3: CASSYSRQSNQPQHF. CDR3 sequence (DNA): TGTGCCAGCAGTTACTCGAGACAGAGCAATCAGCCCCAGCATTTT.

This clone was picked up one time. CDR3 coding DNA: TGTGCCACCAGGACAGGACGTTTGGGCGAGCAGTACTTC. As protein: CATRTGRLGEQYF. The gene calls are TRBV6-5 and TRBJ2-7; 7 positions agree with TRBD1. Germline lookup yields CDR1 MNHEY and CDR2 SVGAGI. The V gene end was trimmed by 10 bases and the J gene end by 6 bases; junction bases not matched to a gene: 12. There are 13 residues in the CDR3.

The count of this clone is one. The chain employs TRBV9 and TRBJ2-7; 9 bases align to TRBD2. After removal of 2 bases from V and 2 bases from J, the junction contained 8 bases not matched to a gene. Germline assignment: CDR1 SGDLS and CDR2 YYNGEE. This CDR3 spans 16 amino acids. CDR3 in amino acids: CASSVGPSGVPYEQYF. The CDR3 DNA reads TGTGCCAGCAGCGTCGGTCCTAGCGGGGTCCCCTACGAGCAGTACTTC.

As DNA, the CDR3 is TGTGCCAGCAGTTACTCGGACAGGGGGCGGTACGAGCAGTACTTC. This sequence encodes CASSYSDRGRYEQYF. The rearrangement joins TRBV6-5 to TRBJ2-7; 11 bases are a match to TRBD1. CDR1 is MNHEY and CDR2 is SVGAGI in the germline V gene. The CDR3 is 15 residues long. The J segment lost 4 bases and the V segment lost 0 bases, leaving 2 bases of the junction unmatched.

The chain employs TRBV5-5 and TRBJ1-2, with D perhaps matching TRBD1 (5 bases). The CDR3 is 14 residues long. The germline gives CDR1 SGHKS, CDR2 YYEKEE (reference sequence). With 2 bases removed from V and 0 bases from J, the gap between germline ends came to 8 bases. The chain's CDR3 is CASSFDSANYGYTF. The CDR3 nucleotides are TGTGCCAGCAGCTTTGACAGCGCTAACTATGGCTACACCTTC.

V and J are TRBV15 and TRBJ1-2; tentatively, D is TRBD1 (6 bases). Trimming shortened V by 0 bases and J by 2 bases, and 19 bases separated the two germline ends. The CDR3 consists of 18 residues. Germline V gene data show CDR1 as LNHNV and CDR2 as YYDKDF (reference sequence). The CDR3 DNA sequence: TGTGCCACCAGCAGAGATCAGGGGCTTGAGCCAGGAAACTATGGCTACACCTTC. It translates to CATSRDQGLEPGNYGYTF. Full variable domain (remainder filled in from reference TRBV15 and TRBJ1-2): DAMVIQNPRYQVTQFGKPVTLSCSQTLNHNVMYWYQQKSSQAPKLLFHYYDKDFNNEADTPDNFQSRRPNTSFCFLDIRSPGLGDTAMYLCATSRDQGLEPGNYGYTFGSGTRLTVV.

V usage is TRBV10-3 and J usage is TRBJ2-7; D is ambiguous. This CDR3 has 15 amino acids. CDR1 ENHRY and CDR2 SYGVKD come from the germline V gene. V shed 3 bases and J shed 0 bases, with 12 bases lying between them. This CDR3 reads CAISEFGWSSYEQYF. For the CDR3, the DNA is TGTGCCATCAGTGAATTCGGTTGGTCCTCCTACGAGCAGTACTTC.

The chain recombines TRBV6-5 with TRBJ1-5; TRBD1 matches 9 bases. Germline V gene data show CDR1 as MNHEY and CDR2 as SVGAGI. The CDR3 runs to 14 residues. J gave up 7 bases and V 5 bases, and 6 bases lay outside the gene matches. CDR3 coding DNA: TGTGCCAGCAGTCTGACAGGGGGAGGGCAGCCCCAGCATTTT. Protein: CASSLTGGGQPQHF.

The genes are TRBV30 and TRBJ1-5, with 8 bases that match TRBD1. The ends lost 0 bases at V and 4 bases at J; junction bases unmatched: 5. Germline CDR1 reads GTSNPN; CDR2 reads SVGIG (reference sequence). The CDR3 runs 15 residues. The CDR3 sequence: CAWSVQGAFNQPQHF. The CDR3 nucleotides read TGTGCCTGGAGTGTGCAGGGGGCATTTAATCAGCCCCAGCATTTT.

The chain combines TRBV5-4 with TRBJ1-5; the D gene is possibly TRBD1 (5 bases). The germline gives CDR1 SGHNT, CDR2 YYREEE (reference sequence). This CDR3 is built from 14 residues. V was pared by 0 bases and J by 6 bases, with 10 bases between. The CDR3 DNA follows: TGTGCCAGCAGCTTGGGAGGGGACTCTCAGCCCCAGCATTTT. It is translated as CASSLGGDSQPQHF.

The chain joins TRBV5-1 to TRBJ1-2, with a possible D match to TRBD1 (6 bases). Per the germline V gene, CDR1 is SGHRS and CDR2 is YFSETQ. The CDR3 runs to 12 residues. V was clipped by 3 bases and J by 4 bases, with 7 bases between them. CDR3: CASSSDSYGYTF. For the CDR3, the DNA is TGCGCCAGCAGCTCGGACAGCTATGGCTACACCTTC. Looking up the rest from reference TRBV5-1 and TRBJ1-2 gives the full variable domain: KAGVTQTPRYLIKTRGQQVTLSCSPISGHRSVSWYQQTPGQGLQFLFEYFSETQRNKGNFPGRFSGRQFSNSRSEMNVSTLELGDSALYLCASSSDSYGYTFGSGTRLTVV.

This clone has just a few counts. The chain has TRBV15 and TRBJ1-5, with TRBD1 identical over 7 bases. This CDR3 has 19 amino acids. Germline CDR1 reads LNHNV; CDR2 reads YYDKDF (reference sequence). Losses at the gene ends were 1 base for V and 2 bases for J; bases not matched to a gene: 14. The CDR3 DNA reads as TGTGCCACCAGCAGAGCGTCGGGGCAGGGGGGAAGGGGCAATCAGCCCCAGCATTTT. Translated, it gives CATSRASGQGGRGNQPQHF.

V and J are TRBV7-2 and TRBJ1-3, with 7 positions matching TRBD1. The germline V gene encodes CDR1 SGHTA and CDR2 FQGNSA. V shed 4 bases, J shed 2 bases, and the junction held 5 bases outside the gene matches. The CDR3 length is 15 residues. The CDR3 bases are TGTGCCAGCAGCTCGGACAGGCAACCTGGAAACACCATATATTTT. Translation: CASSSDRQPGNTIYF.

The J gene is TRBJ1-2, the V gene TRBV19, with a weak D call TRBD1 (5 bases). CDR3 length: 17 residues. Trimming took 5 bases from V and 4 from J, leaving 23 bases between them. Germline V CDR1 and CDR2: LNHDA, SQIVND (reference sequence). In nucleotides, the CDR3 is TGTGCCAGTAGTCCCCTCCGGGGCTCCCGGGAGGGCTATGGCTACACCTTC. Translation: CASSPLRGSREGYGYTF.

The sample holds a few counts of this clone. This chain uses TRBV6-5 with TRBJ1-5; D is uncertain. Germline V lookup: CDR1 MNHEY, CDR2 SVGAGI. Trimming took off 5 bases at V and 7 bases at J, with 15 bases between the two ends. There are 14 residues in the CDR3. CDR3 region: CASSRSQEKQPQHF. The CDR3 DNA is TGTGCCAGCAGTCGGTCCCAAGAGAAGCAGCCCCAGCATTTT.

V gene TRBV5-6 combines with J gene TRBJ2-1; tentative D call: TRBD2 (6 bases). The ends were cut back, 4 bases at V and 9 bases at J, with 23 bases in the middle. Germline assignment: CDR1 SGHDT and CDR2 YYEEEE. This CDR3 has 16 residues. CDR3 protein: CASSTWTGAGDVEQFF. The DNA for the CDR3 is TGTGCCAGCAGCACCTGGACTGGAGCGGGTGACGTTGAGCAGTTCTTC.

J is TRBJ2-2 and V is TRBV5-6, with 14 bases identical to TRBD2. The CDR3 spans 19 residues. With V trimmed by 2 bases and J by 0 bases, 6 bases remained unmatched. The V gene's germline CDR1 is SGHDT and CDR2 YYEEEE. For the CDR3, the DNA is TGTGCCAGCAGCTTCGGACTAGCGGGGGGTGTATCGAACACCGGGGAGCTGTTTTTT. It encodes CASSFGLAGGVSNTGELFF. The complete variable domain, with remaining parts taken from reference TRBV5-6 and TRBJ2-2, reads DAGVTQSPTHLIKTRGQQVTLRCSPKSGHDTVSWYQQALGQGPQFIFQYYEEEERQRGNFPDRFSGHQFPNYSSELNVNALLLGDSALYLCASSFGLAGGVSNTGELFFGEGSRLTVL.

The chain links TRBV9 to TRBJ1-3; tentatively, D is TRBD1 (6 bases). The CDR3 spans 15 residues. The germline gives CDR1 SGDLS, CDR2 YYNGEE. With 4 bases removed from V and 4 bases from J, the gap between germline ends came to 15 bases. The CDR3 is CASSPEGGGGNTIYF. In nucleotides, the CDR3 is TGTGCCAGCAGCCCGGAGGGGGGGGGAGGAAACACCATATATTTT.

CDR3 in amino acids: CASRNQGNTEAFF. The CDR3 DNA follows: TGCGCCAGCAGAAATCAGGGGAACACTGAAGCTTTCTTT. The chain couples TRBV5-1 to TRBJ1-1; maybe TRBD1 (5 bases). Between the trimmed V and J ends, which lost 5 bases and 1 base, there was a span of 9 bases. This CDR3 region has 13 residues. Germline V gives CDR1 SGHRS, CDR2 YFSETQ.

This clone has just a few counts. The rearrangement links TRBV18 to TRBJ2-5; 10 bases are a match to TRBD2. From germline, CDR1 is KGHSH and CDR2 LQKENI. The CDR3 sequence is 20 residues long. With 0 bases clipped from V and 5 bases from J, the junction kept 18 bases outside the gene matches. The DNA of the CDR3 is TGTGCCAGCTCACCACCGAGCGGGCCTAGCGGGGGCCCGTGGGAGGAGACCCAGTACTTC. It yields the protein CASSPPSGPSGGPWEETQYF.